This T cell receptor beta chain is drawn from a study of blood T cell repertoires in COVID-19. Across the study: There were acute and convalescent COVID-19 samples, and they came from the United States, Italy and Spain.

The CDR3 is 13 amino acids. The germline V and J ends were trimmed by 4 bases and 1 base, with 5 bases remaining between them. The germline V gene has CDR1 MGHDK and CDR2 SYGVNS. Some clones are missing from TCRdb's copy, which holds only in-frame ones; the method was immunoSEQ multiplex PCR. The table lists around 180,000 clones, under 90% of them singletons. A single count supports this clone. The specimen was peripheral blood. The receptor was derived from a woman older than 75 with active or convalescent COVID-19. J is TRBJ1-3 and V is TRBV25-1; D not resolved. CDR3 DNA: TGTGCCAGCAGTGCTAGATCTGGAAACACCATATATTTT. This encodes CASSARSGNTIYF.